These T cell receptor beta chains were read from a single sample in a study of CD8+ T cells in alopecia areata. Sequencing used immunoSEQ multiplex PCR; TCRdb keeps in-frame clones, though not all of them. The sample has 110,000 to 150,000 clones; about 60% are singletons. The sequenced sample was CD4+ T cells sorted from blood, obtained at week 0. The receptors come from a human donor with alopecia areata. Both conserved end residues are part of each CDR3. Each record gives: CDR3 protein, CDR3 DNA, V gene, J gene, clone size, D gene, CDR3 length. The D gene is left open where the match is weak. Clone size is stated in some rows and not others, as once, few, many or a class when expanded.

cdr3_aa: CASSYDGTGNQPQHF; cdr3_nt: TGTGCCAGTAGCTACGATGGGACAGGGAATCAGCCCCAGCATTTT; v_call: TRBV19; j_call: TRBJ1-5; clone_size: .; d_call: TRBD1; cdr3_length: 15
cdr3_aa: CASSSGQSNEKLFF; cdr3_nt: TGCGCCAGCAGCTCGGGACAGTCTAATGAAAAACTGTTTTTT; v_call: TRBV5-1; j_call: TRBJ1-4; clone_size: .; d_call: TRBD1; cdr3_length: 14
cdr3_aa: CSVEDNAGPYGYTF; cdr3_nt: TGCAGCGTTGAAGATAACGCAGGGCCCTATGGCTACACCTTC; v_call: TRBV29-1; j_call: TRBJ1-2; clone_size: .; d_call: .; cdr3_length: 14
cdr3_aa: CASSQDRSRELANSPLHF; cdr3_nt: TGCGCCAGCAGCCAAGATCGATCCAGGGAGTTGGCTAATTCACCCCTCCACTTT; v_call: TRBV4-1; j_call: TRBJ1-6; clone_size: once; d_call: .; cdr3_length: 18
cdr3_aa: CASSDRDISPEAFF; cdr3_nt: TGTGCCAGCAGTGATCGGGACATTTCGCCTGAAGCTTTCTTT; v_call: TRBV2; j_call: TRBJ1-1; clone_size: .; d_call: .; cdr3_length: 14
cdr3_aa: CSVAGVLGSYEQYF; cdr3_nt: TGCAGCGTGGCGGGGGTCCTAGGCTCCTACGAGCAGTACTTC; v_call: TRBV29-1; j_call: TRBJ2-7; clone_size: .; d_call: TRBD2; cdr3_length: 14
cdr3_aa: CASTSLGSLGGELFF; cdr3_nt: TGTGCCAGCACCTCCCTGGGGAGCCTGGGCGGGGAGCTGTTTTTT; v_call: TRBV6-5; j_call: TRBJ2-2; clone_size: .; d_call: .; cdr3_length: 15
cdr3_aa: CAIGTENSPLHF; cdr3_nt: TGTGCCATTGGGACAGAGAATTCACCCCTCCACTTT; v_call: TRBV10-3; j_call: TRBJ1-6; clone_size: few; d_call: TRBD1; cdr3_length: 12
cdr3_aa: CAIRGLNSPLHF; cdr3_nt: TGTGCCATCAGGGGTCTTAATTCACCCCTCCACTTT; v_call: TRBV28; j_call: TRBJ1-6; clone_size: .; d_call: .; cdr3_length: 12
cdr3_aa: CAIRQPGGYEQYF; cdr3_nt: TGTGCCATCAGGCAGCCGGGGGGCTACGAGCAGTACTTC; v_call: TRBV10-3; j_call: TRBJ2-7; clone_size: .; d_call: TRBD2; cdr3_length: 13
cdr3_aa: CAWSGSGEGETQYF; cdr3_nt: TGTGCCTGGAGTGGTTCCGGCGAGGGAGAGACCCAGTACTTC; v_call: TRBV30; j_call: TRBJ2-5; clone_size: once; d_call: .; cdr3_length: 14
cdr3_aa: CASMDYYGYTF; cdr3_nt: TGTGCCAGCATGGACTATTATGGCTACACCTTC; v_call: TRBV6-5; j_call: TRBJ1-2; clone_size: few; d_call: .; cdr3_length: 11
cdr3_aa: CASSPGLAGRETQYF; cdr3_nt: TGCGCCAGCAGCCCCGGACTAGCGGGGCGGGAGACCCAGTACTTC; v_call: TRBV5-1; j_call: TRBJ2-5; clone_size: few; d_call: TRBD2; cdr3_length: 15
cdr3_aa: CASGGVGETQYF; cdr3_nt: TGCGCCAGCGGTGGTGTGGGGGAGACCCAGTACTTC; v_call: TRBV5-1; j_call: TRBJ2-5; clone_size: .; d_call: .; cdr3_length: 12
cdr3_aa: CASSPRGGPYGYTF; cdr3_nt: TGTGCCAGCAGCCCTCGAGGGGGCCCTTATGGCTACACCTTC; v_call: TRBV5-4; j_call: TRBJ1-2; clone_size: .; d_call: TRBD1; cdr3_length: 14
cdr3_aa: CASSESVNTEAFF; cdr3_nt: TGTGCCAGCAGTGAGTCGGTGAACACTGAAGCTTTCTTT; v_call: TRBV6-5; j_call: TRBJ1-1; clone_size: .; d_call: .; cdr3_length: 13
cdr3_aa: CASSWTQIGTQYF; cdr3_nt: TGTGCCAGCAGCTGGACTCAGATAGGGACCCAGTACTTC; v_call: TRBV6-5; j_call: TRBJ2-5; clone_size: few; d_call: .; cdr3_length: 13
cdr3_aa: CAWSVFVDTYTGELFF; cdr3_nt: TGTGCCTGGAGTGTATTTGTGGACACTTACACCGGGGAGCTGTTTTTT; v_call: TRBV30; j_call: TRBJ2-2; clone_size: few; d_call: .; cdr3_length: 16
cdr3_aa: CASRTGGEGTEAFF; cdr3_nt: TGCGCCAGCAGGACAGGGGGCGAGGGCACTGAAGCTTTCTTT; v_call: TRBV5-1; j_call: TRBJ1-1; clone_size: .; d_call: TRBD1; cdr3_length: 14
cdr3_aa: CASSLGQGVQETQYF; cdr3_nt: TGTGCCAGCAGCTTAGGACAGGGGGTCCAAGAGACCCAGTACTTC; v_call: TRBV7-9; j_call: TRBJ2-5; clone_size: .; d_call: TRBD1; cdr3_length: 15
cdr3_aa: CASSDQGDYGYTF; cdr3_nt: TGTGCCAGCAGCGACCAGGGGGACTATGGCTACACCTTC; v_call: TRBV4-2; j_call: TRBJ1-2; clone_size: .; d_call: TRBD1; cdr3_length: 13
cdr3_aa: CSVGGDRANVLTF; cdr3_nt: TGCAGCGTAGGGGGGGACAGGGCCAACGTCCTGACTTTC; v_call: TRBV29-1; j_call: TRBJ2-6; clone_size: once; d_call: .; cdr3_length: 13
cdr3_aa: CSVSGVAGPRGTGELFF; cdr3_nt: TGCAGCGTATCCGGGGTAGCGGGGCCAAGGGGCACCGGGGAGCTGTTTTTT; v_call: TRBV29-1; j_call: TRBJ2-2; clone_size: .; d_call: TRBD2; cdr3_length: 17
cdr3_aa: CASSPPGETQYF; cdr3_nt: TGTGCCAGCTCACCCCCCGGGGAGACCCAGTACTTC; v_call: TRBV18; j_call: TRBJ2-5; clone_size: .; d_call: .; cdr3_length: 12
cdr3_aa: CAISESSAEAFF; cdr3_nt: TGTGCCATCAGTGAGTCATCAGCTGAAGCTTTCTTT; v_call: TRBV10-3; j_call: TRBJ1-1; clone_size: .; d_call: .; cdr3_length: 12
cdr3_aa: CASTDPGRTEAFF; cdr3_nt: TGTGCCAGCACAGACCCGGGTAGGACTGAAGCTTTCTTT; v_call: TRBV6-5; j_call: TRBJ1-1; clone_size: .; d_call: .; cdr3_length: 13
cdr3_aa: CASSDGTALYGQYF; cdr3_nt: TGTGCCAGCAGTGATGGGACAGCGCTCTACGGGCAGTACTTC; v_call: TRBV2; j_call: TRBJ2-7; clone_size: .; d_call: TRBD1; cdr3_length: 14
cdr3_aa: CASSLSGGHLIGETQYF; cdr3_nt: TGTGCCAGCAGCTTGTCGGGGGGACACCTAATTGGGGAGACCCAGTACTTC; v_call: TRBV7-2; j_call: TRBJ2-5; clone_size: .; d_call: .; cdr3_length: 17
cdr3_aa: CAISEGGGFYNEQFF; cdr3_nt: TGTGCCATCAGTGAAGGCGGGGGATTCTACAATGAGCAGTTCTTC; v_call: TRBV10-3; j_call: TRBJ2-1; clone_size: .; d_call: TRBD2; cdr3_length: 15
cdr3_aa: CSVGGGGAGEQYF; cdr3_nt: TGCAGCGTTGGCGGCGGGGGGGCAGGAGAGCAGTACTTC; v_call: TRBV29-1; j_call: TRBJ2-7; clone_size: .; d_call: TRBD2; cdr3_length: 13
cdr3_aa: CASSFNGHPLGYEQYF; cdr3_nt: TGTGCCAGCAGCTTCAACGGACATCCCCTTGGGTACGAGCAGTACTTC; v_call: TRBV7-2; j_call: TRBJ2-7; clone_size: .; d_call: .; cdr3_length: 16
cdr3_aa: CASSHGGESTDTQYF; cdr3_nt: TGCGCCAGCAGCCATGGGGGGGAGAGCACAGATACGCAGTATTTT; v_call: TRBV4-3; j_call: TRBJ2-3; clone_size: few; d_call: TRBD2; cdr3_length: 15
cdr3_aa: CASSFYEQYF; cdr3_nt: TGTGCCAGCAGCTTCTACGAGCAGTACTTC; v_call: TRBV7-9; j_call: TRBJ2-7; clone_size: .; d_call: .; cdr3_length: 10
cdr3_aa: CAWSRGARGYTF; cdr3_nt: TGTGCCTGGAGTAGAGGGGCGAGAGGCTACACCTTC; v_call: TRBV30; j_call: TRBJ1-2; clone_size: .; d_call: .; cdr3_length: 12
cdr3_aa: CASSFGQERRYGYTF; cdr3_nt: TGCGCCAGCAGCTTTGGACAGGAAAGACGCTATGGCTACACCTTC; v_call: TRBV5-1; j_call: TRBJ1-2; clone_size: .; d_call: TRBD1; cdr3_length: 15